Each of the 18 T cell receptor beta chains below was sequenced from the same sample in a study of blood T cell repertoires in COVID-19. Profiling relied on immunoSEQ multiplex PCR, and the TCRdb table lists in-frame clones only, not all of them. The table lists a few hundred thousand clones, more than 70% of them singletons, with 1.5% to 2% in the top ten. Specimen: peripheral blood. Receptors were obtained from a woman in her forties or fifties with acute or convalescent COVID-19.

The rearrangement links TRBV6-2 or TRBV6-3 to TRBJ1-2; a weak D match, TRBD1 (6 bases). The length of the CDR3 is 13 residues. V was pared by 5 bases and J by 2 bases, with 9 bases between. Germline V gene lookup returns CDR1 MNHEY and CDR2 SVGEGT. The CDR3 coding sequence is TGTGCCAGCAGTCGACAGGAGAACTATGGCTACACCTTC. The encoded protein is CASSRQENYGYTF.

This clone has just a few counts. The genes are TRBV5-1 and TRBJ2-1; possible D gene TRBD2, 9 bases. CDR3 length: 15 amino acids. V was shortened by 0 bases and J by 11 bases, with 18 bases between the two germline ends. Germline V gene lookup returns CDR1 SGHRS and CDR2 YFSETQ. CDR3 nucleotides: TGCGCCAGCAGCTTGGCCTCTAGCGGGACAGGAAAGCAGTTCTTC. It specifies CASSLASSGTGKQFF.

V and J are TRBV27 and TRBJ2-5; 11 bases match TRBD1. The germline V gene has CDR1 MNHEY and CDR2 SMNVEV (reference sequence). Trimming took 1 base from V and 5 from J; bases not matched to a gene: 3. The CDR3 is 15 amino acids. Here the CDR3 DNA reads TGTGCCAGCAGTTTATTGGGACAGGGGGAGGAGACCCAGTACTTC. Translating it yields CASSLLGQGEETQYF.

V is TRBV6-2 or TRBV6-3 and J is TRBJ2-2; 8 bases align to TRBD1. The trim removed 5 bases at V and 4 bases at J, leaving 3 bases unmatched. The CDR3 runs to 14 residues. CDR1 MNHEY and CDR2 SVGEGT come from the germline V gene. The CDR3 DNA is TGTGCCAGCAGTGCTACAGGGGGCACCGGGGAGCTGTTTTTT. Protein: CASSATGGTGELFF.

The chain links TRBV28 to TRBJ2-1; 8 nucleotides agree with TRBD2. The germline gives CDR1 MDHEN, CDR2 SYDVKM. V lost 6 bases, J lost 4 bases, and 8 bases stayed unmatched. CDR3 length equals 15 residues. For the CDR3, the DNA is TGTGCCAGCAGCATACTAGCGGCCATGTACAATGAGCAGTTCTTC. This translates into CASSILAAMYNEQFF.

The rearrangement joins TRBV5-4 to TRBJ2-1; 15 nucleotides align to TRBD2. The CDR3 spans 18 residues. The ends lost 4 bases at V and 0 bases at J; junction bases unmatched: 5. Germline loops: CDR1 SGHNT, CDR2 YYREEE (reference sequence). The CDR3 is CASSLGLAGGFSYNEQFF. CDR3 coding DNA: TGTGCCAGCAGCCTGGGACTAGCGGGAGGTTTCTCCTACAATGAGCAGTTCTTC.

This CDR3 is CASSVGTSGNGYEQYF. CDR3 nucleotide sequence: TGTGCCAGCAGCGTAGGGACTAGCGGGAACGGGTACGAGCAGTACTTC. This chain connects TRBV9 to TRBJ2-7; 12 bases are shared with TRBD2. The germline CDR1 and CDR2 sequences are SGDLS and YYNGEE. The CDR3 extends over 16 amino acids. V shed 0 bases, J shed 4 bases, and the junction held 5 bases outside the gene matches.

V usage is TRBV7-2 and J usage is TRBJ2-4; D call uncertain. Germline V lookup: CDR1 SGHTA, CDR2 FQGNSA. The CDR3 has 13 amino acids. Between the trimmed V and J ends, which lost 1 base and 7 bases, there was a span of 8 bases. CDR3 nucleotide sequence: TGTGCCAGCAGCTTAGTCATAGATAACATTCAGTACTTC. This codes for CASSLVIDNIQYF.

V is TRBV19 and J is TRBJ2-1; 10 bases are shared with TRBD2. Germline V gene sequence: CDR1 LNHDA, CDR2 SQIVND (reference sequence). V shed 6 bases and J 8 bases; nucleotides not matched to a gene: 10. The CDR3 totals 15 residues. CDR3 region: CASRNLAGDFHEQFF. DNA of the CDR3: TGTGCCAGTAGAAACCTAGCGGGAGATTTCCATGAGCAGTTCTTC.

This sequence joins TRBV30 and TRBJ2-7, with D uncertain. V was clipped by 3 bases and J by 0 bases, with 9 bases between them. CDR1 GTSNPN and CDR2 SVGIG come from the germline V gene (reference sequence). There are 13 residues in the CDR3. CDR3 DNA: TGTGCCTGGAGAGAGTCCTTCTCCTACGAGCAGTACTTC. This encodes CAWRESFSYEQYF.

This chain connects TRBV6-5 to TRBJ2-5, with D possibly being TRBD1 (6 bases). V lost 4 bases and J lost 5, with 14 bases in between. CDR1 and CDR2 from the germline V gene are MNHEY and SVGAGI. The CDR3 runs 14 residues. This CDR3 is CASSSLTRGETQYF. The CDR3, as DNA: TGTGCCAGCAGTTCGCTGACAAGGGGGGAGACCCAGTACTTC.

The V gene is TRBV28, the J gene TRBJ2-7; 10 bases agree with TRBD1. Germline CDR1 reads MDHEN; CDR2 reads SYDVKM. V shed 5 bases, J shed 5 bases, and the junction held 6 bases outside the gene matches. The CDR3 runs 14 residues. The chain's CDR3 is CASSGQGVSHEQYF. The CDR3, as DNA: TGTGCCAGCAGTGGACAGGGGGTTTCCCACGAGCAGTACTTC. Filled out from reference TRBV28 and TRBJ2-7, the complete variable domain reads DVKVTQSSRYLVKRTGEKVFLECVQDMDHENMFWYRQDPGLGLRLIYFSYDVKMKEKGDIPEGYSVSREKKERFSLILESASTNQTSMYLCASSGQGVSHEQYFGPGTRLTVT.

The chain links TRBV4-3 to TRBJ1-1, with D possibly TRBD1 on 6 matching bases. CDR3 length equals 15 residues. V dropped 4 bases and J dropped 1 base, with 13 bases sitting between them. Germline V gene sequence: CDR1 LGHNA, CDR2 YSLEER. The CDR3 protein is CASSPWTERNTEAFF. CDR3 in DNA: TGCGCCAGCAGCCCGTGGACAGAGAGGAACACTGAAGCTTTCTTT.

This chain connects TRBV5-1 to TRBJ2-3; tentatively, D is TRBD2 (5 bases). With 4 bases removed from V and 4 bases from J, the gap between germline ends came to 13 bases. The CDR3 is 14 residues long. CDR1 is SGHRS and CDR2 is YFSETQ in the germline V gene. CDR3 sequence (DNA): TGCGCCAGCAGCCAGTTAAACGGGGCAGATACGCAGTATTTT. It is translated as CASSQLNGADTQYF.

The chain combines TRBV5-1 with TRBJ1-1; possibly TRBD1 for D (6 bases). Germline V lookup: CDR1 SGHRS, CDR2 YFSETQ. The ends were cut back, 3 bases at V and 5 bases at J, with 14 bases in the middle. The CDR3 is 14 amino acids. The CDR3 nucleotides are TGCGCCAGCAGCTCGAGTCACAGGGAAACTGAAGCTTTCTTT. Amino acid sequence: CASSSSHRETEAFF. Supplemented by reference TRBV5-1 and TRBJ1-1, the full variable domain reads KAGVTQTPRYLIKTRGQQVTLSCSPISGHRSVSWYQQTPGQGLQFLFEYFSETQRNKGNFPGRFSGRQFSNSRSEMNVSTLELGDSALYLCASSSSHRETEAFFGQGTRLTVV.

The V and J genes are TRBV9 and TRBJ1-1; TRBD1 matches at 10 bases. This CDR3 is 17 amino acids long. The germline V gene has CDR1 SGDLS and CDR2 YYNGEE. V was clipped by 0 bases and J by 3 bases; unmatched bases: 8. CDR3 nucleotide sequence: TGTGCCAGCAGCGTAGGGCTGACAGGGGGCTGGGACACTGAAGCTTTCTTT. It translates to CASSVGLTGGWDTEAFF.

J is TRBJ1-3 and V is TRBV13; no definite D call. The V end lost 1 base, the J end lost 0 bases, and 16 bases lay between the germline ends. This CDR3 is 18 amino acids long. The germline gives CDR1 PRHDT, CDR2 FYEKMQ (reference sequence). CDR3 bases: TGTGCCAGCAGCTTAGTATATCAGGAAACCAGCTCTGGAAACACCATATATTTT. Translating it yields CASSLVYQETSSGNTIYF.

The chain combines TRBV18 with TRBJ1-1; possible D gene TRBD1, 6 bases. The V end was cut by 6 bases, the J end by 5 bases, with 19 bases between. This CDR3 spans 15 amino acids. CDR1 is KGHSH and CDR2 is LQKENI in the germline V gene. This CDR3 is CASSPPGGSYTEAFF. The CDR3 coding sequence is TGTGCCAGCTCCCCCCCGGGGGGCTCTTATACTGAAGCTTTCTTT.